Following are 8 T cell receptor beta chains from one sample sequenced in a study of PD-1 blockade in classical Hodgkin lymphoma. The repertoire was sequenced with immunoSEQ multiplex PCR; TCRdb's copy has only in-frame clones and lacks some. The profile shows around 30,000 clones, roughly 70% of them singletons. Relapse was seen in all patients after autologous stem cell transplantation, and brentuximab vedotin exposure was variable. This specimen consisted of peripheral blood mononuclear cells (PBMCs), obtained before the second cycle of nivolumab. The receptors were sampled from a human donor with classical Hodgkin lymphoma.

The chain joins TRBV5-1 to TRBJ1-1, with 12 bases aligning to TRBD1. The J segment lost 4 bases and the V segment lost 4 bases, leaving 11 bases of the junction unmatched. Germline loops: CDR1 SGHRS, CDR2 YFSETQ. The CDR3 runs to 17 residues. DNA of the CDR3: TGCGCCAGCAGCCGGGGGACAGGGGGCGATTTTGGCACTGAAGCTTTCTTT. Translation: CASSRGTGGDFGTEAFF.

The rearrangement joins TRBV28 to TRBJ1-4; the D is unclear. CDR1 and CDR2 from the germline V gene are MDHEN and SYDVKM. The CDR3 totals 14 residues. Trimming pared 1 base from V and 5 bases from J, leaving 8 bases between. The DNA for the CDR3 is TGTGCCAGCAGTTTATCCGGGTCGAATGAAAAACTGTTTTTT. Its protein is CASSLSGSNEKLFF. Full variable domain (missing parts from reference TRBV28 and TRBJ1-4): DVKVTQSSRYLVKRTGEKVFLECVQDMDHENMFWYRQDPGLGLRLIYFSYDVKMKEKGDIPEGYSVSREKKERFSLILESASTNQTSMYLCASSLSGSNEKLFFGSGTQLSVL.

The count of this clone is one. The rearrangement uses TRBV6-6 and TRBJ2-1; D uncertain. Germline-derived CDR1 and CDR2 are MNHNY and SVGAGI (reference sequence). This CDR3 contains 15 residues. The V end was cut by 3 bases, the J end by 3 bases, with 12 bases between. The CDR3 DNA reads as TGTGCCAGCAGTTATCTAGTGGGCTTCTACAATGAGCAGTTCTTC. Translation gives CASSYLVGFYNEQFF.

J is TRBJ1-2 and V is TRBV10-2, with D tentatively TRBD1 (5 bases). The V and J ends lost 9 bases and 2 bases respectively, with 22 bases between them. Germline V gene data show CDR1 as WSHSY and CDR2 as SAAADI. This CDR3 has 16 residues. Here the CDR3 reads CASSKRGTERNYGYTF. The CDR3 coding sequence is TGCGCCAGTTCAAAGCGTGGGACGGAGCGAAACTATGGCTACACCTTC.

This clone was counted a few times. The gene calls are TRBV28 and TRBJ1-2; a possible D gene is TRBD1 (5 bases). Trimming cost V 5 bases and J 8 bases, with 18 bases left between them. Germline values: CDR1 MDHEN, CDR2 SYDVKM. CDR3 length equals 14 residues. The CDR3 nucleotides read TGTGCCAGCAGTATTCCGGGACCACGGAACGGCTACACCTTC. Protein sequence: CASSIPGPRNGYTF.

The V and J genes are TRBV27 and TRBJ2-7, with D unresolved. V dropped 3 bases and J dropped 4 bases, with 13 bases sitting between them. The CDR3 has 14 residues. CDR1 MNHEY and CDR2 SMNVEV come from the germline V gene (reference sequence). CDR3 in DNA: TGTGCCAGCAGTTTTAGGCAGGACGGATACGAGCAGTACTTC. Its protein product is CASSFRQDGYEQYF.

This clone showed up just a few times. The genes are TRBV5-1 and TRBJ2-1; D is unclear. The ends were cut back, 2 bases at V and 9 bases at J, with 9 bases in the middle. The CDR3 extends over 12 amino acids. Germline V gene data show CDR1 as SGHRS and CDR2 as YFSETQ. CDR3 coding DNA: TGCGCCAGCAGCTTCTCCGGCGGTGAGCAGTTCTTC. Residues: CASSFSGGEQFF. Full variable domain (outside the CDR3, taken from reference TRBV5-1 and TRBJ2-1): KAGVTQTPRYLIKTRGQQVTLSCSPISGHRSVSWYQQTPGQGLQFLFEYFSETQRNKGNFPGRFSGRQFSNSRSEMNVSTLELGDSALYLCASSFSGGEQFFGPGTRLTVL.

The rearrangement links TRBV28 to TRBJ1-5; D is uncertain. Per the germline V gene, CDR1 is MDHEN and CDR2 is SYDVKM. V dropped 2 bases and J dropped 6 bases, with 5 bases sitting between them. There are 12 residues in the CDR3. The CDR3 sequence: CASSLLGQPQHF. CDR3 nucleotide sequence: TGTGCCAGCAGTTTACTAGGTCAGCCCCAGCATTTT. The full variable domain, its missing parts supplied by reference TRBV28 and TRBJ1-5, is DVKVTQSSRYLVKRTGEKVFLECVQDMDHENMFWYRQDPGLGLRLIYFSYDVKMKEKGDIPEGYSVSREKKERFSLILESASTNQTSMYLCASSLLGQPQHFGDGTRLSIL.